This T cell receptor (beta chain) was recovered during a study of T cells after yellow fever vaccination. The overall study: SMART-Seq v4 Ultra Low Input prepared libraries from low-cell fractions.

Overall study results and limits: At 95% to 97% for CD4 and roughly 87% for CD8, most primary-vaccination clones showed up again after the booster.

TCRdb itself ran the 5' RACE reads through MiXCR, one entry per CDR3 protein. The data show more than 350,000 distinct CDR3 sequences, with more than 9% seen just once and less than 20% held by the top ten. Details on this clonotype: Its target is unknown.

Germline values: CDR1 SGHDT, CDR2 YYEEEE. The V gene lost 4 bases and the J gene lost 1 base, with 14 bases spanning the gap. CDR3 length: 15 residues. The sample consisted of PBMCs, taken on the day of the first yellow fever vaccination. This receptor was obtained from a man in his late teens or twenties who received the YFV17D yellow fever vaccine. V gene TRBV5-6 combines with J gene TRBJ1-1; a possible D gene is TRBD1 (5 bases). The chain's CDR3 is CASSPDKGRNTEAFF. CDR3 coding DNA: TGTGCCAGCAGCCCTGACAAGGGGCGGAACACTGAAGCTTTCTTT.